This T cell receptor beta chain was sequenced in a study of blood T cell repertoires in COVID-19. Study-level information: Both acute and convalescent COVID-19 samples were obtained from the United States, Italy and Spain. PBMCs, B-cell-depleted T cells, or T cells provided the cDNA or gDNA that made up the material.

Per the original methods: Estimated nucleated cell counts came from reference gene primer amplification. Repertoires were generated with immunoSEQ multiplex PCR, while TCRdb's copy carries only in-frame clones and drops some. For V, J and clone size, that table is used; D and trimming come from the DNA. This table has about 180,000 clones, over 80% appearing once. Per the germline V gene, CDR1 is SGDLS and CDR2 is YYNGEE. This CDR3 is 15 amino acids long. With 0 bases removed from V and 8 bases from J, the gap between germline ends came to 15 bases. V and J are TRBV9 and TRBJ1-5; weak D call: TRBD1 (6 bases). This TCR came from a woman in her forties or fifties with acute or convalescent COVID-19. Source material: peripheral blood. The CDR3 coding sequence is TGTGCCAGCAGCGTAGCTGCAGGGGTAAGGGAGCCCCAGCATTTT. Translation gives CASSVAAGVREPQHF.